This T cell receptor (beta chain) was found in a study of T cell responses to AZD1222 COVID-19 vaccine listed by TCRdb under 2021. With regard to the full study: A total of over 230 trial participants underwent TCR sequencing, of whom approximately 200 had received two doses of AZD1222 and about 25 had received two doses of the MenACWY control vaccine. Trial participants were enrolled into age subgroups of 18-55, 56-69 and 70-plus years, which contained around 150, 28 and 57 TCR-sequenced participants, respectively.

Reading the germline V gene gives CDR1 SGHTA and CDR2 FQGNSA. V ends up 0 bases short and J 5 bases short, with an unmatched junction base count of 13. The CDR3 goes from the cysteine to the phenylalanine over 18 residues. Just the 54-base CDR3 DNA is kept, in frame starting at base 1. On this clone itself: Its antigen specificity is not known. No base-level quality is on record; no much larger clone is a single base apart.

Findings and caveats that apply to the study as a whole: Because no day 14 peak-response samples were available, repertoires were characterized only after the peak T cell response. Most participants were white British and females outnumbered males, and the authors suggested that clonal diversity may have been underestimated. Only five to seven AZD1222 recipients were SARS-CoV-2 seropositive at baseline, limiting conclusions about previously exposed vaccinees. Reportedly, close to half of the unique spike-specific TCRs recognized epitopes lying outside the regions that are mutated in the B.1.351 and B.1.1.7 variants. The whole spike protein was spanned by vaccine-associated CD4 TCRs, and dominant responses were seen in regions 160-218 and 743-854. After two AZD1222 doses, spike-specific TCR breadth and depth were significantly higher than at day 0 and than in MenACWY recipients. In the small 56-69-year group, the increase in depth fell short of significance, most likely because of low power.

In light of the paper, this sample's time point label describes: about 28 days (+/-7) after the second vaccine dose. AZD1222 recipients with second doses at about 4 weeks or about 12 weeks were pooled, because spike-specific TCR depth and breadth did not differ between schedules. The vaccinee samples were drawn from two UK trials, COV001 and COV002, one of which was a single-blind randomized controlled phase 2/3 trial testing AZD1222 (ChAdOx1 nCoV-19) in healthy adults. Trial participant PBMC samples were collected at day 0 and day 28 after the second dose for TCRbeta chain sequencing. The CDR3 regions of human TCRbeta chains were analyzed by immunosequencing. Under the source paper's analysis protocol: Repertoire TCRs were matched against a reference library of SARS-CoV-2-specific TCRs generated with the MIRA antigen-specificity platform. Breadth meant the fraction of unique TCRs that were SARS-CoV-2-associated, whereas depth meant the fraction of total T cells that were SARS-CoV-2-associated. Using the MIRA data, each spike-specific TCR was assigned both to the spike region to which the TCR was reactive and to a CD4 or CD8 class. Log10-transformed breadth and depth values were compared by one-way ANOVA with Sidak's multiple comparisons tests. In TCRdb, the immuneACCESS table is reduced to in-frame sequences with V and J assigned. These tables do not hold every clone; where another copy was compared, an unresolved V gene accounts for under half, and the others remain unexplained. The D gene and trimming were derived from the DNA, and the V and J assignments and clone size from that table. This sample gives about 120,000 clones in total; roughly 87% of them show up just once. 2% to 3% of the sample rests with the top ten.

Here the sequenced sample was peripheral blood, taken 28 days after the second AZD1222 dose. The sequence derives from an adult who received the AZD1222 COVID-19 vaccine. The chain joins TRBV7-2 to TRBJ1-2, with 9 junctional bases fitting TRBD1. The nucleotide sequence reads TGTGCCAGCAGCTTAGCGGGGGGTAATGGAGGGACAGGGTATGGCTACACCTTC. It translates to CASSLAGGNGGTGYGYTF.